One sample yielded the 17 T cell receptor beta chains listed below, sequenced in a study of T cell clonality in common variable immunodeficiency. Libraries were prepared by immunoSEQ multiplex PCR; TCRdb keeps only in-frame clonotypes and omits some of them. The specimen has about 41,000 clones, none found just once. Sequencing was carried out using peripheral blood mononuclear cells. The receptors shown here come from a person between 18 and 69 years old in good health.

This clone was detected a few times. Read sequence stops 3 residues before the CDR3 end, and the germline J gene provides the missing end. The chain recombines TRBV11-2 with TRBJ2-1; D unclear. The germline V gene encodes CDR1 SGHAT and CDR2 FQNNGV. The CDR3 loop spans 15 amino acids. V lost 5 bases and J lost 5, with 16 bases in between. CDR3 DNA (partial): TGTGCCAGCAGCACTACCCGACCGCGCCACAATGAG. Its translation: CASSTTRPRHNE. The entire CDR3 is CASSTTRPRHNEQFF.

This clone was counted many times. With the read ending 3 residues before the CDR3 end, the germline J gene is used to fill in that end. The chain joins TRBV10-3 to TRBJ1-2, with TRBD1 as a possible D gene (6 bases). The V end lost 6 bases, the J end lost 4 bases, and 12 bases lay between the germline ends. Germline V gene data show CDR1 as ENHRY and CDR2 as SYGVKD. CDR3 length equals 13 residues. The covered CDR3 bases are TGTGCCATCAGCCTGCAGGGGTCCTATGGC. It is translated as CAISLQGSYG. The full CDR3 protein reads CAISLQGSYGYTF.

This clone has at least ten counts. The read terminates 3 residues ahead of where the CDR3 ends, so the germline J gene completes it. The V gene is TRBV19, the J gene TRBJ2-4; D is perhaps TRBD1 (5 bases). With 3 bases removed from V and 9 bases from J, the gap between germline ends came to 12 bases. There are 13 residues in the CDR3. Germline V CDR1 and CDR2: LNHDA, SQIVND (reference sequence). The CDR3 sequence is CASSIRQNLIQYF. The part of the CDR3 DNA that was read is TGTGCCAGTAGTATTCGACAGAATCTCATT.

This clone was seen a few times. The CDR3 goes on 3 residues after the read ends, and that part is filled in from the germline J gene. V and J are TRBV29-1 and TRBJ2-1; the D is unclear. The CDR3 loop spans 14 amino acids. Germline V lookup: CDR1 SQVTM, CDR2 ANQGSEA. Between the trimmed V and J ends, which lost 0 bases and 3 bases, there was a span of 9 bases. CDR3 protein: CSVEDQRRYNEQFF. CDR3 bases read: TGCAGCGTTGAAGATCAGCGCCGCTACAATGAG.

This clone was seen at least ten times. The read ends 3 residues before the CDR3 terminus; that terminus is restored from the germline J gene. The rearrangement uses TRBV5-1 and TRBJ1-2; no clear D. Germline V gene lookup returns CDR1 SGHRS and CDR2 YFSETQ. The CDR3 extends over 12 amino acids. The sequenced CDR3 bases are TGCGCCAGCAGGGCCGGGGTCAGGGGC. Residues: CASRAGVRG. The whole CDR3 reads CASRAGVRGYTF. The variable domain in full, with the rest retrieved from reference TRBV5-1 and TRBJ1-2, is KAGVTQTPRYLIKTRGQQVTLSCSPISGHRSVSWYQQTPGQGLQFLFEYFSETQRNKGNFPGRFSGRQFSNSRSEMNVSTLELGDSALYLCASRAGVRGYTFGSGTRLTVV.

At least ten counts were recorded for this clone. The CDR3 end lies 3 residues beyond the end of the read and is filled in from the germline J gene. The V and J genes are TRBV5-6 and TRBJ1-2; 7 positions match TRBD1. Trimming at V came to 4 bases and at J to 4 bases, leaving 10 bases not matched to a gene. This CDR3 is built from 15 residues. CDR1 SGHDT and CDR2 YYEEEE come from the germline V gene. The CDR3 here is CASSPGQERGYGYTF. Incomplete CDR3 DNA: TGTGCCAGCAGCCCTGGACAGGAACGGGGCTATGGC.

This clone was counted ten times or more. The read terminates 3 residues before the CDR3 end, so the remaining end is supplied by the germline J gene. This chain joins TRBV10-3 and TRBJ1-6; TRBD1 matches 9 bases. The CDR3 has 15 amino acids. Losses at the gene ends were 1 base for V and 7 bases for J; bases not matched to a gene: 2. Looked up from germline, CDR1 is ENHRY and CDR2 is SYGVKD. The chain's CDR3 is CAISELGQGNSPLHF. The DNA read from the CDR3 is TGTGCCATCAGTGAGTTGGGACAGGGAAATTCACCC.

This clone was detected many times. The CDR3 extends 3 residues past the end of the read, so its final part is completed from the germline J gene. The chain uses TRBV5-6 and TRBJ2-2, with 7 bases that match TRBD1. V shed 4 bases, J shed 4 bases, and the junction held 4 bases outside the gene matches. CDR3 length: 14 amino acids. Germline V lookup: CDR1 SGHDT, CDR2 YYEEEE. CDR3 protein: CASSEDRLTGELFF. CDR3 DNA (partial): TGTGCCAGCAGCGAGGACAGGCTCACCGGGGAG.

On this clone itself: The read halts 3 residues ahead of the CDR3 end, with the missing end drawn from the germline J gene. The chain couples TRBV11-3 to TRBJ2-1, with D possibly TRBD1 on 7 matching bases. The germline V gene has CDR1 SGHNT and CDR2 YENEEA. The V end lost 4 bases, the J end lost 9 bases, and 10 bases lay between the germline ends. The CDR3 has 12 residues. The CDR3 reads CASSYQGGEQFF. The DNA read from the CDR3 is TGTGCCAGCAGCTACCAGGGGGGTGAG.

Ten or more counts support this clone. The CDR3: CATSDNGEQYF. The sequenced part of the CDR3 DNA is TGTGCCACCTCGGACAACGGCGAG. This sequence joins TRBV6-2 or TRBV6-3 and TRBJ2-7; a weak D match, TRBD1 (5 bases). The read stops 3 residues short of the end of the CDR3; the missing end is completed from the germline J gene. The CDR3 sequence is 11 residues long. Trimming cost V 10 bases and J 6 bases, with 13 bases left between them. CDR1 and CDR2 from the germline V gene are MNHEY and SVGEGT.

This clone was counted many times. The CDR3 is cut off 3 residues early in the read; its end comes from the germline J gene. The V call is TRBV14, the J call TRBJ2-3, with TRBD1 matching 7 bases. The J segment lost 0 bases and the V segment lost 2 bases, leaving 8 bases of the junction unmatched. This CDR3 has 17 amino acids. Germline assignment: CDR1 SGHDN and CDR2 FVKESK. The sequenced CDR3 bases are TGTGCCAGCAGCCAAAAAACAGGGGCCCTAAGCACAGATACG. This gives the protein CASSQKTGALSTDT. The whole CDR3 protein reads CASSQKTGALSTDTQYF.

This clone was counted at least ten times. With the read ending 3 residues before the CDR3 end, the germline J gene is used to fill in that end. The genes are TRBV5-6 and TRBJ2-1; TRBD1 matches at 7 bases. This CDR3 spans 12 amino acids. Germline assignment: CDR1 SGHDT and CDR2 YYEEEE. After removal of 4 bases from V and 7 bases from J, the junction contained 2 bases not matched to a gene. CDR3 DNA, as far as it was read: TGTGCCAGCAGCGACAGGGCTAATGAG. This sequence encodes CASSDRANE. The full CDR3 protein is CASSDRANEQFF. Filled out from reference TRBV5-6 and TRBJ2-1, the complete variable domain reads DAGVTQSPTHLIKTRGQQVTLRCSPKSGHDTVSWYQQALGQGPQFIFQYYEEEERQRGNFPDRFSGHQFPNYSSELNVNALLLGDSALYLCASSDRANEQFFGPGTRLTVL.

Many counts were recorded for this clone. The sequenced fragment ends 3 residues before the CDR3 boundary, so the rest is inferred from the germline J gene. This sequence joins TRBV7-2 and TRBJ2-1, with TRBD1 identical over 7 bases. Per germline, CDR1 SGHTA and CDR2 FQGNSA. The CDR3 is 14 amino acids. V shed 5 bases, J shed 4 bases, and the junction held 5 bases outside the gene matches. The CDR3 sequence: CASSKGQPYNEQFF. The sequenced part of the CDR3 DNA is TGTGCCAGCAGCAAGGGACAGCCTTACAATGAG.

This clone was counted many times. This chain's CDR3 is CSALFPSGYEQYF. Incomplete CDR3 DNA: TGCAGTGCTTTGTTTCCTAGCGGCTACGAG. The chain joins TRBV20-1 to TRBJ2-7, with TRBD2 identical over 7 bases. The read is 3 residues too short to cover the CDR3 end, so that end is filled in from the germline J gene. CDR1 is DFQATT, CDR2 SNEGSKA, per germline (reference sequence). The CDR3 loop spans 13 amino acids. Trimming took 5 bases from V and 3 from J; bases not matched to a gene: 7.

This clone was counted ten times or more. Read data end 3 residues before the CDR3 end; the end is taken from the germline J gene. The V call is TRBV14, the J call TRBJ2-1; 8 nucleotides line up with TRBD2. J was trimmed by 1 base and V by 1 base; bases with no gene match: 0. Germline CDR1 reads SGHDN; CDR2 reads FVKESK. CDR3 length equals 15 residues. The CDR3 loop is CASSQVAGSYNEQFF. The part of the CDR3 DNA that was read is TGTGCCAGCAGCCAAGTAGCGGGGTCCTACAATGAG. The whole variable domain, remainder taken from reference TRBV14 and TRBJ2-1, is EAGVTQFPSHSVIEKGQTVTLRCDPISGHDNLYWYRRVMGKEIKFLLHFVKESKQDESGMPNNRFLAERTGGTYSTLKVQPAELEDSGVYFCASSQVAGSYNEQFFGPGTRLTVL.

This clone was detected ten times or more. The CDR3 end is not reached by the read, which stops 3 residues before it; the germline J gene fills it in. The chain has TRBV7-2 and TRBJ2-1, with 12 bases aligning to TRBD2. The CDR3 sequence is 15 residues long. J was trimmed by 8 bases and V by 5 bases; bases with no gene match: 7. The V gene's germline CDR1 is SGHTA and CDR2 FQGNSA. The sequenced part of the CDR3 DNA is TGTGCCAGCAGCAGGACTAGCGGGACCATATATGAG. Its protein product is CASSRTSGTIYE. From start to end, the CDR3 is CASSRTSGTIYEQFF.

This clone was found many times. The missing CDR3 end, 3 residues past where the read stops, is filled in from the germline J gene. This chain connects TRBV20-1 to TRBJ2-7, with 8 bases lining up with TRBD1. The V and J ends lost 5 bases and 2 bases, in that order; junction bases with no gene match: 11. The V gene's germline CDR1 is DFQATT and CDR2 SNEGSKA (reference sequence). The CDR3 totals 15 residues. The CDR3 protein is CSAVNRDRWTYEQYF. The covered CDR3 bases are TGCAGTGCTGTAAACCGGGACAGGTGGACCTACGAG.